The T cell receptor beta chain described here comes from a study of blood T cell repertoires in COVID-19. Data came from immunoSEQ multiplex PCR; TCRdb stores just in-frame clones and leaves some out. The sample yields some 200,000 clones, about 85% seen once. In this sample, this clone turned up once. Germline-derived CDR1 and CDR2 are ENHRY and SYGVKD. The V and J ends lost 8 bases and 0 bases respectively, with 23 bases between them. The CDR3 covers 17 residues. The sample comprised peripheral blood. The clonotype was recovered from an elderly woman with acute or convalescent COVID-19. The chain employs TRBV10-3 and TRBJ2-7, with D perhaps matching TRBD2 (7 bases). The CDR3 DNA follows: TGTGCCATCCGAGGGGGGGCGGCGGGAGACCCCTCCTACGAGCAGTACTTC. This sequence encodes CAIRGGAAGDPSYEQYF.